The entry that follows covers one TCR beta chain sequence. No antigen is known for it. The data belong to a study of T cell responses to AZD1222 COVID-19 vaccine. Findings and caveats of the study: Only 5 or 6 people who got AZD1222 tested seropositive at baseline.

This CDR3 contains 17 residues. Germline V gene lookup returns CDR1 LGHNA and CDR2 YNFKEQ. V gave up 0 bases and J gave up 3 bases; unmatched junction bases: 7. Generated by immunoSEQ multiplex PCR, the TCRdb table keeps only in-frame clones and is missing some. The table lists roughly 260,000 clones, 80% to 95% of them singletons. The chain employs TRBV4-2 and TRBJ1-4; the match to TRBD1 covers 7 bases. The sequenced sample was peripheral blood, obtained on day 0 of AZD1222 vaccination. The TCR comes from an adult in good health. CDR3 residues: CASSQDIRGRANEKLFF. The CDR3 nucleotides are TGTGCCAGCAGCCAAGATATAAGGGGGCGCGCTAATGAAAAACTGTTTTTT.